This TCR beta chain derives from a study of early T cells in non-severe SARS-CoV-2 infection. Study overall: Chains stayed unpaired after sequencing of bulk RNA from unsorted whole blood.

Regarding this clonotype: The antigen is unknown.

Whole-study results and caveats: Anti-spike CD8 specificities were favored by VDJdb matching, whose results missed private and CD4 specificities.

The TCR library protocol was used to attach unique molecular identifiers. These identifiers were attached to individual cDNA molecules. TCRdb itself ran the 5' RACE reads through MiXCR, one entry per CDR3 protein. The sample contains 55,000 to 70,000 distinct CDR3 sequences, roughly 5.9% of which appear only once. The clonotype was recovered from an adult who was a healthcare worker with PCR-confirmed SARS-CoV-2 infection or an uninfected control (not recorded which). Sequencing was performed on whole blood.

CDR3 DNA sequence: TGTGCCAGCAGCTTAACATCTGGGGCCAACGTCCTGACTTTC. It specifies CASSLTSGANVLTF. This chain uses TRBV11-3 with TRBJ2-6; D gene unclear. Germline assignment: CDR1 SGHNT and CDR2 YENEEA. The CDR3 length is 14 residues. The ends were cut back, 2 bases at V and 1 base at J, with 3 bases in the middle.